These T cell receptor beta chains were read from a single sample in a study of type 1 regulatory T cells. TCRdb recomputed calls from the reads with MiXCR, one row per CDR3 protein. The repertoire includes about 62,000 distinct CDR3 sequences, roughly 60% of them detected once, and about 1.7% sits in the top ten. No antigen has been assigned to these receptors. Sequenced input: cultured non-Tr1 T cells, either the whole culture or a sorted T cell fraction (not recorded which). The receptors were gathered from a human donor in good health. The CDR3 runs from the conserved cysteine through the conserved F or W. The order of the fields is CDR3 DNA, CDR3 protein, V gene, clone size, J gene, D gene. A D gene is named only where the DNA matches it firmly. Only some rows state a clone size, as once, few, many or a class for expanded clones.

CDR3nt: TGCGCCAGCAGCCAAGAAGGGGTGAGCTCCTACGAGCAGTACTTC
CDR3aa: CASSQEGVSSYEQYF
v_gene: TRBV4-1
abundance: -
j_gene: TRBJ2-7
d_gene: -

CDR3nt: TGCGCCAGCAGACCACAGGGGGCCTCCTACGAGCAGGACTTC
CDR3aa: CASRPQGASYEQDF
v_gene: TRBV5-1
abundance: -
j_gene: TRBJ2-7
d_gene: TRBD1

CDR3nt: TGCAGTGCTAGTAAATACGGACTAGCGGGAAACATTCAGTACTTC
CDR3aa: CSASKYGLAGNIQYF
v_gene: TRBV20-1
abundance: once
j_gene: TRBJ2-4
d_gene: TRBD2

CDR3nt: TGTGCCGGGGGGGGGCCCACAGATACGCAGTATTTT
CDR3aa: CAGGGPTDTQYF
v_gene: TRBV6-1
abundance: -
j_gene: TRBJ2-3
d_gene: -

CDR3nt: TGCAGCGTTGTCCTGAGTGTCTCCTACAATGAGCAGTTCTTC
CDR3aa: CSVVLSVSYNEQFF
v_gene: TRBV29-1
abundance: -
j_gene: TRBJ2-1
d_gene: -

CDR3nt: TGTGCCAGCAGGGCGGAGCCCCCCTCCTATGGCTACACCTTC
CDR3aa: CASRAEPPSYGYTF
v_gene: TRBV6-1
abundance: once
j_gene: TRBJ1-2
d_gene: -

CDR3nt: TGCGCCAGCAGCCAGGAGAGGGCTGCCGAGCAGTACTTC
CDR3aa: CASSQERAAEQYF
v_gene: TRBV5-1
abundance: -
j_gene: TRBJ2-7
d_gene: -

CDR3nt: TGTGCCACCAGCAGAGTCAGCGGTATGAACACTGAAGCTTTCTTT
CDR3aa: CATSRVSGMNTEAFF
v_gene: TRBV15
abundance: -
j_gene: TRBJ1-1
d_gene: -

CDR3nt: TGCGCCAGCAGCTGGGCGGAGGCAGATATGCAGTATTTT
CDR3aa: CASSWAEADMQYF
v_gene: TRBV5-1
abundance: -
j_gene: TRBJ2-3
d_gene: -

CDR3nt: TGTGCCAGCAGCCCAGATAGCGTCAGTACGCAGTATTTT
CDR3aa: CASSPDSVSTQYF
v_gene: TRBV7-7
abundance: -
j_gene: TRBJ2-3
d_gene: -

CDR3nt: TGTGCCAGTACCATCGCGGTCGGAAACTATGGCTACACCTTC
CDR3aa: CASTIAVGNYGYTF
v_gene: TRBV19
abundance: -
j_gene: TRBJ1-2
d_gene: -

CDR3nt: TGCGCCAGCAGCCTGGCCCCACAGGGAGGAAGGACTGAAGCTTTCTTT
CDR3aa: CASSLAPQGGRTEAFF
v_gene: TRBV5-1
abundance: few
j_gene: TRBJ1-1
d_gene: -

CDR3nt: TGTGCCAGCAGTTTAGCGGGGGTCCGAAAGGATGAGCAGTTCTTC
CDR3aa: CASSLAGVRKDEQFF
v_gene: TRBV12-3/TRBV12-4
abundance: few
j_gene: TRBJ2-1
d_gene: -

CDR3nt: TGTGCCAGTAGCGGGAGTTTCACCGGGGAGCTGTTTTTT
CDR3aa: CASSGSFTGELFF
v_gene: TRBV27
abundance: -
j_gene: TRBJ2-2
d_gene: TRBD2

CDR3nt: TGTGCCAGCACCCTCTTCACCCTGGACTTCTCGGGCGAGCAGTTCTTC
CDR3aa: CASTLFTLDFSGEQFF
v_gene: TRBV5-5
abundance: -
j_gene: TRBJ2-1
d_gene: -

CDR3nt: TGCGCCAGCAGCCCCAGCGGGGTCAGTTCCGGGGAGCTGTTTTTT
CDR3aa: CASSPSGVSSGELFF
v_gene: TRBV5-1
abundance: -
j_gene: TRBJ2-2
d_gene: TRBD2

CDR3nt: TGTGCCAGCAGTTTATTATGGCTTCCCCCGGGACAGGGGAACCAAGAGACCCAGTACTTC
CDR3aa: CASSLLWLPPGQGNQETQYF
v_gene: TRBV28
abundance: -
j_gene: TRBJ2-5
d_gene: TRBD1

CDR3nt: TGTGCCATCAGTGAAAACAGGCTTAGAGGCGAGACCCAGTACTTC
CDR3aa: CAISENRLRGETQYF
v_gene: TRBV10-3
abundance: -
j_gene: TRBJ2-5
d_gene: -